This TCR beta chain was retrieved from a study of immune evolution from preneoplasia to lung adenocarcinoma. Study results and limitations: Normal lung had highest clonality; later lesions appeared denser, more diverse.

This clone was seen once. The antigen is undetermined. V shed 2 bases, J shed 4 bases, and the junction held 9 bases outside the gene matches. The CDR3 runs 19 residues. Germline V lookup: CDR1 KGHSH, CDR2 LQKENI. Libraries were prepared by immunoSEQ multiplex PCR; TCRdb keeps only in-frame clonotypes and omits some of them. The sample lists some 2,300 clones, about 85% seen once, with 5.4% in the top ten. Sequencing was carried out using FFPE invasive lung adenocarcinoma tissue. The clonotype was recovered from a person aged 55-80 years with invasive lung adenocarcinoma. The gene calls are TRBV18 and TRBJ2-6; 12 bases align to TRBD2. The DNA for the CDR3 is TGTGCCAGCTCACCAACGCTAGCGGGAGGGCCGGGAGGGGCCAACGTCCTGACTTTC. Protein: CASSPTLAGGPGGANVLTF.